Reported below is one T cell receptor (beta chain). Antigen: not known. The PCR used 60 Vbeta and 13 Jbeta primers. Only in-frame clones appear in the TCRdb table, and some are missing; sequencing was by immunoSEQ multiplex PCR. The data hold over 200,000 clones, with roughly 85% observed a single time. This sample was taken from a study of cytomegalovirus exposure and HLA in healthy donors. The study, taken as a whole, reports: In vitro, a few CMV-associated chains proved specific for CMV antigens. For most TCR beta V segments, an earlier analysis put the productive rate at about 90% or about 30% of the time.

V lost 3 bases and J 7 bases, leaving 10 bases between the germline ends. Germline assignment: CDR1 MDHEN and CDR2 SYDVKM. The CDR3 has 12 residues. This chain links TRBV28 with TRBJ2-7; tentative D call: TRBD2 (5 bases). Sample: PBMCs. This clonotype was sampled from a male donor in good health and CMV-seronegative. The CDR3 nucleotides read TGTGCCAGCAGTTTCTATCCGGGGGAGCAGTACTTC. Protein product: CASSFYPGEQYF.